One T cell receptor (beta chain) is described in this entry. Antigen: not known. Profiled with immunoSEQ multiplex PCR; TCRdb holds only in-frame clones, not every one. The sample comprises about 2 million clones, roughly 94% of which are singletons, and about 0.13% rests with the top ten. This sample was included in a study of shared clonotypes between healthy human individuals. Looking at the study overall: The people who gave samples were two women and a few men aged 18 to 49.

With 9 bases removed from V and 7 bases from J, the gap between germline ends came to 10 bases. The germline gives CDR1 WNHNN, CDR2 SYGVQD (reference sequence). CDR3 length: 10 amino acids. General study results and limits: A handful of donors held about 4.5% of naive CD4 clonotypes in common. Investigators collected only blood, and repertoires in tissues likely differ.

The sequenced material came from naive CD4+ T cells sorted from blood. The subset denotes: CD45RA+ positively selected. This clonotype was sampled from a man aged 18 to 35 in good health. The chain is built from TRBV10-1 and TRBJ2-7; D ambiguous. CDR3 nucleotide sequence: TGCGCCAGGCCCGAGCCTGAGCAGTACTTC. Encoded protein: CARPEPEQYF.